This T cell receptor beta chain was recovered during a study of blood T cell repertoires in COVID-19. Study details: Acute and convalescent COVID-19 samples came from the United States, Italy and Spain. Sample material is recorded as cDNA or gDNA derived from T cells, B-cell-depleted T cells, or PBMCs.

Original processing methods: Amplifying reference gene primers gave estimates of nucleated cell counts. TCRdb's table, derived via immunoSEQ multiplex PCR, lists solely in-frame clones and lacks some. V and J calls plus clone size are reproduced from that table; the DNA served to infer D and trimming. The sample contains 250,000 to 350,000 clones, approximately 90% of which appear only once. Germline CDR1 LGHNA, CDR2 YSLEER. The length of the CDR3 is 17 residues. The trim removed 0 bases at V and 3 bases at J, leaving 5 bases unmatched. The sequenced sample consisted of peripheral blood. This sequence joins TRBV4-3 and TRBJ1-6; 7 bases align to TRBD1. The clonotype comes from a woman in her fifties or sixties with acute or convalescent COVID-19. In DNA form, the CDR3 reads TGCGCCAGCAGCCAAGATCTGGGACAGAGCTATAATTCACCCCTCCACTTT. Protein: CASSQDLGQSYNSPLHF.